This TCR beta chain is drawn from a study of human T cells and chemical hapten exposure. Study-wide background: TCR yield per sample varied, mainly due to pooled library volumes. Findings of the study overall: Large CDR3 similarity clusters arose significantly more often from expanded TCRs than from controls. The study found that DPC sensitization did not change TCRs above 1 in 1000 frequency.

Each CDR3 protein is one row after TCRdb ran MiXCR on the RACE reads. This table has about 51,000 distinct CDR3 sequences, approximately 8.8% appearing once. This clonotype was recorded many times. Its specificity is unknown. Described time point: pre-sensitization, week 0. Treatment meaning: therapeutic diphenylcyclopropenone sensitization with weekly scalp DPC. Blood collection happened ahead of applying each patch test. CDR3 length: 13 residues. The germline V gene has CDR1 SGDLS and CDR2 YYNGEE. V shed 3 bases and J shed 4 bases, with 10 bases lying between them. The specimen was whole blood, collected in connection with sensitization to the hapten diphenylcyclopropenone (DPC). The sequence derives from a woman aged 40 to 50 with alopecia areata. Some clones in this sample may be carry-over from other donors' samples. J is TRBJ1-1 and V is TRBV9, with a possible D match to TRBD1 (6 bases). CDR3 loop: CASSATGTTEAFF. CDR3 nucleotides: TGTGCCAGCAGCGCAACAGGGACCACTGAAGCTTTCTTT. The variable domain in full, with the rest retrieved from reference TRBV9 and TRBJ1-1, is DSGVTQTPKHLITATGQRVTLRCSPRSGDLSVYWYQQSLDQGLQFLIQYYNGEERAKGNILERFSAQQFPDLHSELNLSSLELGDSALYFCASSATGTTEAFFGQGTRLTVV.